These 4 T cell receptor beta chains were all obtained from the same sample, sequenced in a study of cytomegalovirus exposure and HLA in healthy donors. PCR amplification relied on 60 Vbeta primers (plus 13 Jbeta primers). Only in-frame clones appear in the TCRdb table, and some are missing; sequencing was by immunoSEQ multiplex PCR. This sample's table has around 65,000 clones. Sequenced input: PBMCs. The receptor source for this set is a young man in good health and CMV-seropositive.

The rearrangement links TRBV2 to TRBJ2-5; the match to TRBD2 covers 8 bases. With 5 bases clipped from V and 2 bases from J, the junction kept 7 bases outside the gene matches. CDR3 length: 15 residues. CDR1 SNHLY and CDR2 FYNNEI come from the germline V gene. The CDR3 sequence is CASSPDSGEQETQYF. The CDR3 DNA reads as TGTGCCAGCAGTCCGGATAGCGGGGAACAAGAGACCCAGTACTTC.

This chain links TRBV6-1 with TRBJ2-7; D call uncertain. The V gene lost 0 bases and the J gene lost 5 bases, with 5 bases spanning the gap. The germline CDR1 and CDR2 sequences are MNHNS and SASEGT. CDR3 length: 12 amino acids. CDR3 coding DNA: TGTGCCAGCAGTGAAGCGTATAACGAGCAGTACTTC. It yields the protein CASSEAYNEQYF.

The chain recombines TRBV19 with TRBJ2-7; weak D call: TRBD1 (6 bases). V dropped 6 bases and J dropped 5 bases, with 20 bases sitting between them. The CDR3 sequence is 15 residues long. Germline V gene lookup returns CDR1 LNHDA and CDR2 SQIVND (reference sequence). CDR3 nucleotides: TGTGCCAGTAGACCTCCGGGACAAGCCAAAAACGAGCAGTACTTC. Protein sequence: CASRPPGQAKNEQYF.

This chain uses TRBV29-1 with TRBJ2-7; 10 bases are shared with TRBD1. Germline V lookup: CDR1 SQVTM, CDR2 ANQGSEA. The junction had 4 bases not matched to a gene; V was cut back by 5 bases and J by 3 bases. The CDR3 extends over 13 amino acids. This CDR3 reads CSVKTGGFYEQYF. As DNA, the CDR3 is TGCAGCGTTAAGACAGGGGGCTTCTACGAGCAGTACTTC.